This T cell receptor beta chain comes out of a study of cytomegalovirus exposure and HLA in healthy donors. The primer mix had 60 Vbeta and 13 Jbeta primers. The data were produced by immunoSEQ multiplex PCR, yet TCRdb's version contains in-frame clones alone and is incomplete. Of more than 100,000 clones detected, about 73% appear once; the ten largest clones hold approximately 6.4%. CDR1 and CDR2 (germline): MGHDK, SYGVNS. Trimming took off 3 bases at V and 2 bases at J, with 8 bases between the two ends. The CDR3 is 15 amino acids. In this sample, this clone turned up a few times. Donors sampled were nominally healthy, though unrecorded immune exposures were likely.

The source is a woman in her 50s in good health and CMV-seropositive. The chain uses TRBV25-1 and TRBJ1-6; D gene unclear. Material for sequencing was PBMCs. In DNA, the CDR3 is TGTGCCAGCAGTGACGGAGTAGCCTATAATTCACCCCTCCACTTT. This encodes CASSDGVAYNSPLHF. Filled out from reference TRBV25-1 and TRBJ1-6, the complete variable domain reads EADIYQTPRYLVIGTGKKITLECSQTMGHDKMYWYQQDPGMELHLIHYSYGVNSTEKGDLSSESTVSRIRTEHFPLTLESARPSHTSQYLCASSDGVAYNSPLHFGNGTRLTVT.